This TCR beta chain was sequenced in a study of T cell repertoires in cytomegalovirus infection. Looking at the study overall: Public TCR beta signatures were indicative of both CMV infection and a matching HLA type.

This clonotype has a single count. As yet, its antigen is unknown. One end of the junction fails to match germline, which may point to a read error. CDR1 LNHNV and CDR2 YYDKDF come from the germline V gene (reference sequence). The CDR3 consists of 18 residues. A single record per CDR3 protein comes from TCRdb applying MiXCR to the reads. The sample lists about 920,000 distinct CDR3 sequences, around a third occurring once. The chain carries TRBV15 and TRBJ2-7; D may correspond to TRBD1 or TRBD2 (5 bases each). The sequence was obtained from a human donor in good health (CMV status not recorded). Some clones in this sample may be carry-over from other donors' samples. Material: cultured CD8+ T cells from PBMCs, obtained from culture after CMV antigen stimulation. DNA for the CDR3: TGTGCCACCAGCGGTCAGGGCGGGCTCGGATCACCTTTTTACGAGCAATACTTC. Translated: CATSGQGGLGSPFYEQYF.